These 20 T cell receptor beta chains were all obtained from the same sample, sequenced in a study of vaccination and CD4 T cells after COVID-19. Cultured CD4+ T cells had their DNA profiled by the Oncomine TCR Beta short-read assay. In TCRdb, the PCR reads were re-called with MiXCR into one record per CDR3 protein. The data show 9,000 to 10,000 distinct CDR3 sequences, around half seen once. Treatment specified: approximately nine-day PBMC culture with coronavirus spike peptide pools or control peptides (ViraFEST assay). What these receptors recognize is not known. Sequencing input: CD4+ T cells from blood, cultured in vitro. The receptors were gathered from a human donor who had recovered from COVID-19.

V and J are TRBV24-1 and TRBJ2-3; 15 bases map to TRBD2. Trimming at V came to 3 bases and at J to 4 bases, leaving 13 bases not matched to a gene. Germline V lookup: CDR1 KGHDR, CDR2 SFDVKD. There are 20 residues in the CDR3. The CDR3: CATSDPPPGTSGRKADTQYF. The CDR3, as DNA: TGTGCCACCAGTGATCCACCTCCCGGGACTAGCGGGAGGAAGGCAGATACGCAGTATTTT.

This clonotype appeared a few times. The J gene is TRBJ1-6, the V gene TRBV7-2; 7 nucleotides align to TRBD1. This CDR3 is built from 16 residues. V gave up 5 bases and J gave up 7 bases; unmatched junction bases: 11. The germline V gene has CDR1 SGHTA and CDR2 FQGNSA. CDR3 residues: CASSVKTGKGNSPLHF. CDR3 DNA sequence: TGTGCCAGCAGCGTAAAGACAGGGAAAGGAAATTCACCCCTCCACTTT.

The chain has TRBV19 and TRBJ2-3, with 9 bases aligning to TRBD2. The germline V gene has CDR1 LNHDA and CDR2 SQIVND (reference sequence). This CDR3 is 14 amino acids long. With V trimmed by 8 bases and J by 3 bases, 6 bases remained unmatched. The CDR3 sequence is CASGSSGTTDTQYF. The CDR3 nucleotides are TGTGCCAGTGGATCTAGCGGGACAACAGATACGCAGTATTTT.

This clonotype was detected a few times. This chain uses TRBV24-1 with TRBJ1-2; D unclear. CDR1 KGHDR and CDR2 SFDVKD come from the germline V gene. Trimming shortened V by 9 bases and J by 2 bases, and 21 bases separated the two germline ends. CDR3 size: 16 residues. The CDR3 loop reads CATCSRGALINYGYTF. The CDR3, as DNA: TGTGCCACCTGCTCTAGAGGAGCGTTAATAAACTATGGCTACACCTTC.

This chain uses TRBV11-2 with TRBJ1-6; D gene uncertain. This CDR3 has 13 amino acids. Trimming removed 5 bases from V and 5 bases from J, with 7 bases in between. The germline gives CDR1 SGHAT, CDR2 FQNNGV. The CDR3 coding sequence is TGTGCCAGCAGCCTCTCTGATAATTCACCCCTCCACTTT. Residues: CASSLSDNSPLHF.

The rearrangement links TRBV2 to TRBJ1-5; 10 nucleotides line up with TRBD1. Germline V lookup: CDR1 SNHLY, CDR2 FYNNEI. J lost 1 base, V lost 6 bases, and 12 bases had no gene match. CDR3 size: 18 residues. CDR3 coding DNA: TGTGCCAGCAGCCCCCAGGTGCTGACAGGGGGCAGCAATCAGCCCCAGCATTTT. It specifies CASSPQVLTGGSNQPQHF.

A few counts support this clonotype. This chain uses TRBV10-2 with TRBJ1-5; D remains unclear. Germline-derived CDR1 and CDR2 are WSHSY and SAAADI. V was trimmed by 3 bases and J by 6 bases, leaving 6 bases between them. The CDR3 consists of 12 residues. The DNA for the CDR3 is TGCGCCAGCAGTGATCGGGTTCAGCCCCAGCATTTT. This translates into CASSDRVQPQHF.

This chain connects TRBV5-1 to TRBJ2-1; D might be TRBD2 (5 bases). This CDR3 spans 12 amino acids. Germline lookup yields CDR1 SGHRS and CDR2 YFSETQ. V lost 2 bases to trimming and J lost 7 bases, with 7 bases between them. The CDR3 coding sequence is TGCGCCAGCAGCTTCGGGGAGAATGAGCAGTTCTTC. The encoded protein is CASSFGENEQFF.

The chain uses TRBV4-2 and TRBJ2-7, with D possibly being TRBD2 (5 bases). Per germline, CDR1 LGHNA and CDR2 YNFKEQ. The V end was cut by 0 bases, the J end by 3 bases, with 9 bases between. The CDR3 sequence is 14 residues long. The CDR3 DNA is TGTGCCAGCAGCCAAGAGGACCGGGGCTACGAGCAGTACTTC. This sequence encodes CASSQEDRGYEQYF.

This clonotype has only a few counts. The chain employs TRBV6-5 and TRBJ1-1; possibly TRBD1 for D (5 bases). CDR1 is MNHEY and CDR2 is SVGAGI in the germline V gene. This CDR3 is built from 13 residues. V was cut by 4 bases and J by 8 bases, with 14 bases left in between. The CDR3 region has the DNA TGTGCCAGCAGTTCAGTGCCTCGGACAGAAGCTTTCTTT. It codes for CASSSVPRTEAFF.

This chain uses TRBV7-2 with TRBJ2-7; D gene ambiguous. V shed 1 base and J shed 4 bases, with 8 bases lying between them. Germline-derived CDR1 and CDR2 are SGHTA and FQGNSA. The CDR3 is made up of 13 amino acids. DNA of the CDR3: TGTGCCAGCAGCTTAGGAAAAGGTTACGAGCAGTACTTC. Amino acid sequence: CASSLGKGYEQYF.

In its sample, this clonotype is large. The chain uses TRBV6-1 and TRBJ1-2; 8 bases agree with TRBD1. The V and J ends lost 8 bases and 4 bases, in that order; junction bases with no gene match: 9. This CDR3 contains 14 residues. CDR1 is MNHNS and CDR2 is SASEGT in the germline V gene. The CDR3 bases are TGTGCCAGCCAACCGGAGACAGGGGTCTATGGCTACACCTTC. It encodes CASQPETGVYGYTF.

This clonotype was seen just once. The chain combines TRBV7-2 with TRBJ2-1; 7 nucleotides agree with TRBD1. The CDR3 extends over 14 amino acids. The germline V gene encodes CDR1 SGHTA and CDR2 FQGNSA. Germline trimming cut 0 bases from V and 7 bases from J; bases unmatched to any gene: 3. The CDR3 nucleotides are TGTGCCAGCAGCTTAGCGCTGACAGGGAATGAGCAGTTCTTC. This translates into CASSLALTGNEQFF.

The chain carries TRBV4-3 and TRBJ2-7, with D perhaps TRBD1 or TRBD2 (5 bases each). From germline, CDR1 is LGHNA and CDR2 YSLEER. The CDR3 has 15 residues. Trimming removed 0 bases at V and 7 bases at J, with 16 bases between. CDR3 DNA sequence: TGCGCCAGCAGCCAAGACGGAATCCGGGACGGGGAGCAGTACTTC. Its translation is CASSQDGIRDGEQYF.

This sequence joins TRBV19 and TRBJ1-6, with TRBD1 matching 8 bases. J was trimmed by 2 bases and V by 5 bases; bases with no gene match: 5. Germline assignment: CDR1 LNHDA and CDR2 SQIVND (reference sequence). This CDR3 has 16 amino acids. DNA of the CDR3: TGTGCCAGTAGTCCAGGACAGGGCACCTATAATTCACCCCTCCACTTT. This codes for CASSPGQGTYNSPLHF.

CDR3 DNA sequence: TGTGCCAGCAGAACGACAGGCATGAGCGAGACCCAGTACTTC. It translates to CASRTTGMSETQYF. V and J are TRBV12-3 or TRBV12-4 and TRBJ2-5; D is possibly TRBD1 (6 bases). This CDR3 is built from 14 residues. V was shortened by 6 bases and J by 5 bases, with 16 bases between the two germline ends.

This clonotype appeared a few times. The V and J genes are TRBV5-4 and TRBJ1-6, with D possibly TRBD1 on 5 matching bases. V lost 7 bases to trimming and J lost 5 bases, with 10 bases between them. Germline V gene sequence: CDR1 SGHNT, CDR2 YYREEE (reference sequence). The CDR3 covers 13 residues. The CDR3 loop is CASGTENNSPLHF. The CDR3 bases are TGTGCCAGCGGGACTGAGAATAATTCACCCCTCCACTTT.

This clonotype was counted a single time. V gene TRBV11-3 combines with J gene TRBJ1-1; no reliable D call. Trimming pared 1 base from V and 1 base from J, leaving 10 bases between. From germline, CDR1 is SGHNT and CDR2 YENEEA. This CDR3 region has 15 residues. The CDR3 sequence is CASSLGRERNTEAFF. CDR3 DNA sequence: TGTGCCAGCAGCTTAGGGAGGGAAAGGAACACTGAAGCTTTCTTT.

In this sample, this clonotype turned up a few times. The gene calls are TRBV15 and TRBJ2-3; D ambiguous. The length of the CDR3 is 15 residues. Germline CDR1 is LNHNV and CDR2 is YYDKDF (reference sequence). Trimming pared 1 base from V and 2 bases from J, leaving 10 bases between. The CDR3 spells CATSRGKGITDTQYF. CDR3 nucleotide sequence: TGTGCCACCAGCAGAGGGAAAGGAATCACAGATACGCAGTATTTT.

V gene TRBV27 combines with J gene TRBJ2-7; the match to TRBD1 covers 10 bases. This CDR3 region has 18 residues. CDR1 is MNHEY and CDR2 is SMNVEV in the germline V gene (reference sequence). The J segment lost 3 bases and the V segment lost 1 base, leaving 12 bases of the junction unmatched. The chain's CDR3 is CASSLYPDRGHPYYEQYF. The CDR3, as DNA: TGTGCCAGCAGTTTATACCCTGACAGGGGGCACCCATACTACGAGCAGTACTTC.